A selection of T cell receptor beta chains follows, all from one sample in a study of blood T cell repertoires in COVID-19. Produced via immunoSEQ multiplex PCR; TCRdb's table is partial and in-frame only. The sample has some 82,000 clones, roughly 91% seen once; the top ten hold roughly 2%. Sequencing was carried out using peripheral blood. The receptors were gathered from a woman aged 45-65 years in a cohort sampled during active COVID-19. The CDR3 runs from the conserved cysteine through the conserved F or W. Fields, in order: CDR3 protein, CDR3 DNA, J gene, clone size, V gene, D gene. The D gene is left open where the match is weak. Only some rows state a clone size, as once, few, many or a class for expanded clones.

cdr3_aa: CASSQGRGRDRRNTIYF
cdr3_nt: TGCGCCAGCAGCCAAGGAAGGGGGCGCGACAGGAGGAACACCATATATTTT
j_call: TRBJ1-3
clone_size: .
v_call: TRBV4-1
d_call: TRBD1

cdr3_aa: CSVRDRGQPQHF
cdr3_nt: TGCAGCGTTCGCGACAGGGGCCAGCCCCAGCATTTT
j_call: TRBJ1-5
clone_size: once
v_call: TRBV29-1
d_call: TRBD1

cdr3_aa: CASSRLAGGKDETQYF
cdr3_nt: TGCGCCAGCAGCCGATTAGCGGGAGGGAAGGATGAGACCCAGTACTTC
j_call: TRBJ2-5
clone_size: .
v_call: TRBV5-1
d_call: TRBD2

cdr3_aa: CASSQREVLYNEQFF
cdr3_nt: TGTGCCAGCAGCCAAAGAGAGGTCCTCTACAATGAGCAGTTCTTC
j_call: TRBJ2-1
clone_size: .
v_call: TRBV7-9
d_call: .

cdr3_aa: CASSPPPGLAGDTQYF
cdr3_nt: TGTGCCAGCAGTCCGCCTCCGGGACTAGCGGGGGATACGCAGTATTTT
j_call: TRBJ2-3
clone_size: .
v_call: TRBV27
d_call: TRBD2

cdr3_aa: CASGTGGGTEAFF
cdr3_nt: TGTGCCAGCGGAACAGGGGGTGGCACTGAAGCTTTCTTT
j_call: TRBJ1-1
clone_size: .
v_call: TRBV28
d_call: TRBD1

cdr3_aa: CASRRGNSPLHF
cdr3_nt: TGTGCCAGCAGGAGGGGGAATTCACCCCTCCACTTT
j_call: TRBJ1-6
clone_size: .
v_call: TRBV12-3/TRBV12-4
d_call: .

cdr3_aa: CASSESGTGRVTYGYTF
cdr3_nt: TGCGCCAGCAGTGAGTCGGGGACAGGGCGTGTGACCTATGGCTACACCTTC
j_call: TRBJ1-2
clone_size: .
v_call: TRBV10-2
d_call: TRBD1

cdr3_aa: CASSQDGGRGYNEQFF
cdr3_nt: TGTGCCAGCAGCCAAGATGGCGGGAGAGGGTACAATGAGCAGTTCTTC
j_call: TRBJ2-1
clone_size: .
v_call: TRBV3-1/TRBV3-2
d_call: TRBD2

cdr3_aa: CASSHKTGSIGTGELFF
cdr3_nt: TGTGCCAGCAGTCACAAGACAGGGAGTATTGGCACCGGGGAGCTGTTTTTT
j_call: TRBJ2-2
clone_size: .
v_call: TRBV6-6
d_call: TRBD1

cdr3_aa: CASSLSGIKADTQYF
cdr3_nt: TGTGCCAGCAGCTTGAGCGGGATAAAGGCAGATACGCAGTATTTT
j_call: TRBJ2-3
clone_size: .
v_call: TRBV7-9
d_call: TRBD2

cdr3_aa: CASRGGINEQYF
cdr3_nt: TGTGCCAGCCGGGGGGGCATCAACGAGCAGTACTTC
j_call: TRBJ2-7
clone_size: once
v_call: TRBV6-5
d_call: TRBD2

cdr3_aa: CAISPQGDTQYF
cdr3_nt: TGTGCCATCAGTCCACAGGGGGATACGCAGTATTTT
j_call: TRBJ2-3
clone_size: .
v_call: TRBV10-3
d_call: TRBD1

cdr3_aa: CASSLYPGLGEDTQYF
cdr3_nt: TGTGCCAGCAGCTTGTACCCGGGTCTCGGTGAGGATACGCAGTATTTT
j_call: TRBJ2-3
clone_size: .
v_call: TRBV11-3
d_call: .

cdr3_aa: CASSLVGQSNYGYTF
cdr3_nt: TGTGCCAGCAGCTTAGTGGGCCAGAGTAACTATGGCTACACCTTC
j_call: TRBJ1-2
clone_size: .
v_call: TRBV5-4
d_call: .

cdr3_aa: CASTGTGPYEQYF
cdr3_nt: TGTGCCAGCACGGGGACAGGGCCCTACGAGCAGTACTTC
j_call: TRBJ2-7
clone_size: .
v_call: TRBV21-1
d_call: .

cdr3_aa: CASSVRGANNSPLHF
cdr3_nt: TGTGCCAGCAGCGTAAGAGGCGCCAATAATTCACCCCTCCACTTT
j_call: TRBJ1-6
clone_size: .
v_call: TRBV9
d_call: .

cdr3_aa: CASSYSGGAGETQYF
cdr3_nt: TGTGCCAGCAGTTATAGCGGGGGGGCCGGGGAGACCCAGTACTTC
j_call: TRBJ2-5
clone_size: .
v_call: TRBV2
d_call: TRBD2

cdr3_aa: CASSPVGAMNTEAFF
cdr3_nt: TGTGCCAGCAGCCCCGTGGGGGCGATGAACACTGAAGCTTTCTTT
j_call: TRBJ1-1
clone_size: .
v_call: TRBV7-9
d_call: .

cdr3_aa: CASSVTSSSGNTIYF
cdr3_nt: TGTGCCAGCAGCGTAACGTCCAGCTCTGGAAACACCATATATTTT
j_call: TRBJ1-3
clone_size: .
v_call: TRBV9
d_call: .

cdr3_aa: CASSPPGQFHETQYF
cdr3_nt: TGTGCCAGCTCACCACCGGGCCAGTTCCACGAGACCCAGTACTTC
j_call: TRBJ2-5
clone_size: .
v_call: TRBV18
d_call: .

cdr3_aa: CASSLGRLAASYEQYF
cdr3_nt: TGCGCCAGCAGCCTTGGCCGCCTAGCGGCATCCTACGAGCAGTACTTC
j_call: TRBJ2-7
clone_size: .
v_call: TRBV5-1
d_call: TRBD2

cdr3_aa: CASRGLAGGLGLNEQFF
cdr3_nt: TGTGCCAGCAGGGGACTAGCGGGAGGCCTCGGCTTAAATGAGCAGTTCTTC
j_call: TRBJ2-1
clone_size: once
v_call: TRBV2
d_call: TRBD2

cdr3_aa: CASSGTEYNSPLHF
cdr3_nt: TGTGCCAGCAGCGGGACAGAATATAATTCACCCCTCCACTTT
j_call: TRBJ1-6
clone_size: .
v_call: TRBV6-5
d_call: TRBD1

cdr3_aa: CSVEVQGLFEQYF
cdr3_nt: TGCAGCGTTGAAGTACAGGGGTTGTTCGAGCAGTACTTC
j_call: TRBJ2-7
clone_size: .
v_call: TRBV29-1
d_call: TRBD1

cdr3_aa: CASSYSRGAFTNEQFF
cdr3_nt: TGTGCCAGCAGTTACTCCCGGGGGGCCTTTACCAATGAGCAGTTCTTC
j_call: TRBJ2-1
clone_size: .
v_call: TRBV6-6
d_call: .

cdr3_aa: CSVEPQLGDTQYF
cdr3_nt: TGCAGCGTTGAACCCCAGCTAGGAGATACGCAGTATTTT
j_call: TRBJ2-3
clone_size: .
v_call: TRBV29-1
d_call: .

cdr3_aa: CASSQNRLRPGKGADTQYF
cdr3_nt: TGTGCCAGCAGCCAAAACCGACTGAGACCCGGCAAAGGCGCAGATACGCAGTATTTT
j_call: TRBJ2-3
clone_size: .
v_call: TRBV3-1/TRBV3-2
d_call: .

cdr3_aa: CATSDLRSGSPDTQYF
cdr3_nt: TGTGCCACCAGTGATTTGCGGAGCGGGAGCCCAGATACGCAGTATTTT
j_call: TRBJ2-3
clone_size: .
v_call: TRBV24-1
d_call: TRBD2

cdr3_aa: CASSSREGYGYTF
cdr3_nt: TGTGCCAGCAGTTCCAGGGAAGGCTATGGCTACACCTTC
j_call: TRBJ1-2
clone_size: once
v_call: TRBV12-3/TRBV12-4
d_call: .

cdr3_aa: CASSLAGTSGNHEQYF
cdr3_nt: TGTGCCAGCAGCTTGGCCGGCACTAGCGGGAACCACGAGCAGTACTTC
j_call: TRBJ2-7
clone_size: .
v_call: TRBV5-4
d_call: TRBD2

cdr3_aa: CASSPRLETEAFF
cdr3_nt: TGTGCCAGCAGCCCCCGGTTAGAGACTGAAGCTTTCTTT
j_call: TRBJ1-1
clone_size: .
v_call: TRBV3-1/TRBV3-2
d_call: .

cdr3_aa: CASRVAEIYNEQFF
cdr3_nt: TGCGCCAGCAGGGTCGCCGAGATCTACAATGAGCAGTTCTTC
j_call: TRBJ2-1
clone_size: .
v_call: TRBV5-1
d_call: .

cdr3_aa: CATAVGANTEAFF
cdr3_nt: TGTGCAACCGCCGTCGGAGCGAACACTGAAGCTTTCTTT
j_call: TRBJ1-1
clone_size: .
v_call: TRBV2
d_call: .

cdr3_aa: CASSLARGYEQYF
cdr3_nt: TGTGCCAGCAGTTTAGCGCGGGGGTACGAGCAGTACTTC
j_call: TRBJ2-7
clone_size: .
v_call: TRBV12-3/TRBV12-4
d_call: TRBD2

cdr3_aa: CASSLGDRFSYEQYF
cdr3_nt: TGTGCCAGCAGCTTGGGGGACAGGTTCTCCTACGAGCAGTACTTC
j_call: TRBJ2-7
clone_size: .
v_call: TRBV7-8
d_call: TRBD1

cdr3_aa: CASASGAGDEKLFF
cdr3_nt: TGTGCCAGTGCCTCAGGCGCAGGGGATGAAAAACTGTTTTTT
j_call: TRBJ1-4
clone_size: .
v_call: TRBV25-1
d_call: .

cdr3_aa: CASSLPRFILGYTF
cdr3_nt: TGTGCCAGCAGCTTACCCAGGTTTATTTTGGGCTACACCTTC
j_call: TRBJ1-2
clone_size: .
v_call: TRBV7-2
d_call: .

cdr3_aa: CASSDRPNEKLFF
cdr3_nt: TGTGCCAGCAGCGACAGGCCTAATGAAAAACTGTTTTTT
j_call: TRBJ1-4
clone_size: few
v_call: TRBV6-5
d_call: .

cdr3_aa: CASSHTWDRGYEQYF
cdr3_nt: TGCGCCAGCAGCCACACCTGGGACAGGGGTTACGAGCAGTACTTC
j_call: TRBJ2-7
clone_size: .
v_call: TRBV5-1
d_call: TRBD1

cdr3_aa: CASSSGPVADTQYF
cdr3_nt: TGTGCCAGCAGTAGCGGACCAGTCGCAGATACGCAGTATTTT
j_call: TRBJ2-3
clone_size: .
v_call: TRBV28
d_call: .

cdr3_aa: CASSPNPPGQGAYEQYF
cdr3_nt: TGTGCCAGCAGCCCCAACCCCCCGGGACAGGGGGCCTACGAGCAGTACTTC
j_call: TRBJ2-7
clone_size: .
v_call: TRBV9
d_call: TRBD1

cdr3_aa: CASSPTSGYEQYF
cdr3_nt: TGTGCCAGCAGCCCGACTAGCGGCTACGAGCAGTACTTC
j_call: TRBJ2-7
clone_size: .
v_call: TRBV5-4
d_call: TRBD2

cdr3_aa: CASSFSSSYNEQFF
cdr3_nt: TGTGCCAGCAGCTTTTCGAGCTCCTACAATGAGCAGTTCTTC
j_call: TRBJ2-1
clone_size: few
v_call: TRBV5-4
d_call: .

cdr3_aa: CAWGLAGRGGTQYF
cdr3_nt: TGTGCCTGGGGGCTAGCGGGGCGTGGTGGGACGCAGTATTTT
j_call: TRBJ2-3
clone_size: .
v_call: TRBV30
d_call: TRBD2

cdr3_aa: CASSRRGRKSGANVLTF
cdr3_nt: TGTGCCAGCAGCCGCAGGGGGCGTAAGTCGGGGGCCAACGTCCTGACTTTC
j_call: TRBJ2-6
clone_size: once
v_call: TRBV13
d_call: TRBD1

cdr3_aa: CASSEPGYYGYTF
cdr3_nt: TGTGCCAGCAGTGAACCAGGGTACTATGGCTACACCTTC
j_call: TRBJ1-2
clone_size: .
v_call: TRBV6-1
d_call: .

cdr3_aa: CASSPLSPGQGEETQYF
cdr3_nt: TGTGCCAGCTCACCACTGTCGCCGGGACAGGGGGAAGAGACCCAGTACTTC
j_call: TRBJ2-5
clone_size: once
v_call: TRBV18
d_call: TRBD1

cdr3_aa: CATSEVQGDEKLFF
cdr3_nt: TGTGCCACCAGTGAGGTCCAGGGGGATGAAAAACTGTTTTTT
j_call: TRBJ1-4
clone_size: .
v_call: TRBV24-1
d_call: TRBD1

cdr3_aa: CASSLLPSSDTQYF
cdr3_nt: TGCGCCAGCAGCTTACTTCCTAGTTCAGATACGCAGTATTTT
j_call: TRBJ2-3
clone_size: .
v_call: TRBV5-1
d_call: .

cdr3_aa: CASSLAGGAKNIQYF
cdr3_nt: TGTGCCAGCAGTTTAGCAGGGGGGGCCAAAAACATTCAGTACTTC
j_call: TRBJ2-4
clone_size: .
v_call: TRBV28
d_call: .

cdr3_aa: CASSSPGQGAYEQYF
cdr3_nt: TGTGCCAGCAGCTCTCCGGGACAGGGGGCCTACGAGCAGTACTTC
j_call: TRBJ2-7
clone_size: .
v_call: TRBV11-2
d_call: TRBD1

cdr3_aa: CASSLLLAGGNNEQFF
cdr3_nt: TGCGCCAGCAGCTTACTATTAGCGGGGGGTAACAATGAGCAGTTCTTC
j_call: TRBJ2-1
clone_size: .
v_call: TRBV5-1
d_call: TRBD2

cdr3_aa: CASSLVGQGVF
cdr3_nt: TGTGCCAGCAGCTTAGTCGGACAGGGAGTTTTT
j_call: TRBJ1-3
clone_size: .
v_call: TRBV11-2
d_call: TRBD1

cdr3_aa: CASSSGTTNTGELFF
cdr3_nt: TGTGCCAGCAGCTCCGGGACAACGAACACCGGGGAGCTGTTTTTT
j_call: TRBJ2-2
clone_size: .
v_call: TRBV9
d_call: .

cdr3_aa: CASSAGGTEAFF
cdr3_nt: TGTGCCAGCAGCGCCGGGGGCACTGAAGCTTTCTTT
j_call: TRBJ1-1
clone_size: .
v_call: TRBV5-5
d_call: .

cdr3_aa: CASSGQGHTEAFF
cdr3_nt: TGTGCCAGCAGCGGACAGGGGCACACTGAAGCTTTCTTT
j_call: TRBJ1-1
clone_size: .
v_call: TRBV2
d_call: TRBD1